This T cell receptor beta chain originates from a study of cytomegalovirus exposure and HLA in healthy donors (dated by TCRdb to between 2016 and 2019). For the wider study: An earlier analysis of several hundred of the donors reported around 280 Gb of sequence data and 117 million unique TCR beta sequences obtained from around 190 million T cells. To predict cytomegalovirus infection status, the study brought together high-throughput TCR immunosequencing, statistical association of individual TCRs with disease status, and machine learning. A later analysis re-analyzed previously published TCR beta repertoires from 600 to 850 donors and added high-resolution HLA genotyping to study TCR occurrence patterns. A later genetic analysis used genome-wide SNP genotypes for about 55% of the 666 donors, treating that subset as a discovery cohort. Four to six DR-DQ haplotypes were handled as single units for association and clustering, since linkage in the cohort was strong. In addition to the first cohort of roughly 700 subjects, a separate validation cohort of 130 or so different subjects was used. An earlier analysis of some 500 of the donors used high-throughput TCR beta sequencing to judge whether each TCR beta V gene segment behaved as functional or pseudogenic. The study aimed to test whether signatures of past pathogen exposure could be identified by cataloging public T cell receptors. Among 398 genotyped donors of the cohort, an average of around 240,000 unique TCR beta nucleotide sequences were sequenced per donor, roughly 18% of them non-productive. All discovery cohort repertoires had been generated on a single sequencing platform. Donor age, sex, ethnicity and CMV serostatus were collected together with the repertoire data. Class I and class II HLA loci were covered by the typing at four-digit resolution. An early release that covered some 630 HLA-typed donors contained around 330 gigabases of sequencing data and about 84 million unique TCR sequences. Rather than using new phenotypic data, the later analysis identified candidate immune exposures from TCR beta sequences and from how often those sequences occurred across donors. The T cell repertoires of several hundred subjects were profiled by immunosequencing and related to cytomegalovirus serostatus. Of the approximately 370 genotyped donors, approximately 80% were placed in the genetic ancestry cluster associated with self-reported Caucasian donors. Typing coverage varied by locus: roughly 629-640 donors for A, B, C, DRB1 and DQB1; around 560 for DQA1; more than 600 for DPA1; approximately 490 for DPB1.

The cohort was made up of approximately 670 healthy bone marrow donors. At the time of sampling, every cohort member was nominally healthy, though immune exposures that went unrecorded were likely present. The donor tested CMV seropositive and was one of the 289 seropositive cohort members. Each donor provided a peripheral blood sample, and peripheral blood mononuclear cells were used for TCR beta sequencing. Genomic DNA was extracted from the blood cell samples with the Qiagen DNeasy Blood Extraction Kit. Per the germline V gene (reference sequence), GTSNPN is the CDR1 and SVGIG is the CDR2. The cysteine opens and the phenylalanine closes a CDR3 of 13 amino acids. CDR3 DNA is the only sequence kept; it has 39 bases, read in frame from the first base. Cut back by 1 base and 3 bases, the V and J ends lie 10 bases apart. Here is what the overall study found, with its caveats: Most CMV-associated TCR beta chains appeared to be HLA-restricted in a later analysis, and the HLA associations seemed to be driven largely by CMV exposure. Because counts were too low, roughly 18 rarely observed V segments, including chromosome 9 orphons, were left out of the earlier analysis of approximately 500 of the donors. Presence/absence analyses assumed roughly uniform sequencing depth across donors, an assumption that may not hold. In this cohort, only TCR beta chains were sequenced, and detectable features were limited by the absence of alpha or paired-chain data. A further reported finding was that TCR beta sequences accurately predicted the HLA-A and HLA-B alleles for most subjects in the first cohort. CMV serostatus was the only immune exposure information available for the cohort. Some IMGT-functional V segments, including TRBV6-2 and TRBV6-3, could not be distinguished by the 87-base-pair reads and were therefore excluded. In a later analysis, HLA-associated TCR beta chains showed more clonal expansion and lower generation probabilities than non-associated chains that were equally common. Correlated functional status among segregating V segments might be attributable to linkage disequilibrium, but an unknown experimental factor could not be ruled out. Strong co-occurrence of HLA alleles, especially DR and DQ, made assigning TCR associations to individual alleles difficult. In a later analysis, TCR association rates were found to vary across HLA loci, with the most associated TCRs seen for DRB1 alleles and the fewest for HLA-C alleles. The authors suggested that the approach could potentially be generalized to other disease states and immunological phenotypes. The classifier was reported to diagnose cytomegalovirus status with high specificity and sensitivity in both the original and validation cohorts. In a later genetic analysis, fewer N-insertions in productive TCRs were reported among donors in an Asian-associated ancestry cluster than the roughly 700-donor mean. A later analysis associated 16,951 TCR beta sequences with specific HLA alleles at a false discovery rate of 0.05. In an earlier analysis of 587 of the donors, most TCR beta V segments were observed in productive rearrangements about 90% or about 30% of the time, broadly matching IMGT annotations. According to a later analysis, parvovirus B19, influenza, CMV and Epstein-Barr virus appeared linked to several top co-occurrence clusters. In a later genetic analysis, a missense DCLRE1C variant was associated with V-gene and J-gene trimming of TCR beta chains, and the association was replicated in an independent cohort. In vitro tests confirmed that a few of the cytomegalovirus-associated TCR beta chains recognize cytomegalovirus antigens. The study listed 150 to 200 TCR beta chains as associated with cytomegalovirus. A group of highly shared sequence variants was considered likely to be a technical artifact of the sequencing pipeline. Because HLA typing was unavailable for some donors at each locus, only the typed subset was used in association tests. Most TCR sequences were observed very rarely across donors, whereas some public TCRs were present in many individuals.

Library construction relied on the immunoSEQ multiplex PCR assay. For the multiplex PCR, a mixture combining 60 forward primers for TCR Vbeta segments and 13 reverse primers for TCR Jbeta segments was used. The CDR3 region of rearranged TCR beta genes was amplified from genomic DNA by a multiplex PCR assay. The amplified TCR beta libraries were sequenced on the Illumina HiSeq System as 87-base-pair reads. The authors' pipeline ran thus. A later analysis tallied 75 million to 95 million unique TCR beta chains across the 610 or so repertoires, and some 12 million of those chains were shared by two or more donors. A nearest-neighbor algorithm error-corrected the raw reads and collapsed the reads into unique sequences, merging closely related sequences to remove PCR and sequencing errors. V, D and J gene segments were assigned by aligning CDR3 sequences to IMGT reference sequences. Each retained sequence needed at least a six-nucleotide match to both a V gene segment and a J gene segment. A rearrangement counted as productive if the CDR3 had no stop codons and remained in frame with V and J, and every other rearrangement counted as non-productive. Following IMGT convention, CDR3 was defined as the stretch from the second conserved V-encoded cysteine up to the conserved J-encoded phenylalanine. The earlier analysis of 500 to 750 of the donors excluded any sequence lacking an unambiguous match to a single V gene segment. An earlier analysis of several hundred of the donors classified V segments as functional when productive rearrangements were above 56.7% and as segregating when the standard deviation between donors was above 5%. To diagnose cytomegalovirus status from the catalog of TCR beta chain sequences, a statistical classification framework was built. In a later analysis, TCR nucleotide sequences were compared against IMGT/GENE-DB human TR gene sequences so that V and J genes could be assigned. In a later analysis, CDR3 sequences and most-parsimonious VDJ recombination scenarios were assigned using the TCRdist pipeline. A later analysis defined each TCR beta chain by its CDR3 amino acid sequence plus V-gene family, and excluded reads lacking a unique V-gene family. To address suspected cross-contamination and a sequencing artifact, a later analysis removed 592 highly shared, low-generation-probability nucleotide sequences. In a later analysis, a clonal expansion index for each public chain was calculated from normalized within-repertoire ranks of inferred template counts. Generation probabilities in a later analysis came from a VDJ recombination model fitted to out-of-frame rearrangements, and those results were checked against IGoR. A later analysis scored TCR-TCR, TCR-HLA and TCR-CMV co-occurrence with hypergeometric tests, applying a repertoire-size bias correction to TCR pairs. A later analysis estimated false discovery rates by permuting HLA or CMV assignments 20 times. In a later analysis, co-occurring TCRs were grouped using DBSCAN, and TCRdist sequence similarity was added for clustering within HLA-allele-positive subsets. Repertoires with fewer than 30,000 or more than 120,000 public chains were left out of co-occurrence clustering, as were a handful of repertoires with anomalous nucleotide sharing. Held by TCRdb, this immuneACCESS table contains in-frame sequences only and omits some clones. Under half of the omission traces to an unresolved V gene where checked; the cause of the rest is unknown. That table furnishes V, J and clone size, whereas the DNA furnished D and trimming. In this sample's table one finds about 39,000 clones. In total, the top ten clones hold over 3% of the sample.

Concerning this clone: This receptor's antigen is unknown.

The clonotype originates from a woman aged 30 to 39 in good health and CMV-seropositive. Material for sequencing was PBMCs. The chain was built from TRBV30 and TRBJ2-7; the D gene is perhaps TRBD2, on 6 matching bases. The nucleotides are TGTGCCTGGAGTGGCCCGGGGGACTACGAGCAGTACTTC. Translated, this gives CAWSGPGDYEQYF.